Below are 16 T cell receptor beta chains sequenced from a single sample in a study of blood T cell repertoires in COVID-19. Using immunoSEQ multiplex PCR, the repertoire was profiled, and TCRdb retains in-frame clones only, with some absent. In the table there are some 130,000 clones, about 89% of which are singletons. Input material: peripheral blood. These receptors all come from a man between 60 and 70 years old with COVID-19, enrolled during active disease.

The chain combines TRBV19 with TRBJ2-6; D unclear. The length of the CDR3 is 19 residues. V was clipped by 5 bases and J by 0 bases, with 20 bases between them. CDR1 and CDR2 (germline): LNHDA, SQIVND (reference sequence). This chain's CDR3 is CASSPQPAGFHSGANVLTF. The CDR3 nucleotides are TGTGCCAGTAGTCCCCAGCCGGCAGGATTCCACTCTGGGGCCAACGTCCTGACTTTC. Full variable domain (remainder filled in from reference TRBV19 and TRBJ2-6): DGGITQSPKYLFRKEGQNVTLSCEQNLNHDAMYWYRQDPGQGLRLIYYSQIVNDFQKGDIAEGYSVSREKKESFPLTVTSAQKNPTAFYLCASSPQPAGFHSGANVLTFGAGSRLTVL.

The gene calls are TRBV4-1 and TRBJ1-6, with D unclear. V dropped 4 bases and J dropped 7 bases, with 14 bases sitting between them. Germline assignment: CDR1 MGHRA and CDR2 YSYEKL. The CDR3 sequence is 15 residues long. The CDR3 here is CASSPSSGNNSPLHF. The CDR3, as DNA: TGCGCCAGCAGCCCTTCTTCGGGTAACAATTCACCCCTCCACTTT.

The V and J genes are TRBV9 and TRBJ2-5; D may be TRBD2 (5 bases). CDR3 length: 15 residues. Germline-derived CDR1 and CDR2 are SGDLS and YYNGEE. V lost 0 bases and J lost 5, with 14 bases in between. The CDR3 is CASSVDGLIQETQYF. In nucleotides, the CDR3 is TGTGCCAGCAGCGTAGACGGACTTATACAGGAGACCCAGTACTTC.

This chain uses TRBV5-4 with TRBJ2-2, with 7 nucleotides matching TRBD1. The CDR3 is 15 amino acids. Germline CDR1 and CDR2: SGHNT and YYREEE (reference sequence). With V trimmed by 1 base and J by 5 bases, 5 bases remained unmatched. CDR3 sequence (DNA): TGTGCCAGCAGCTTGCCCGGGACAGCAACCGGGGAGCTGTTTTTT. Amino acids: CASSLPGTATGELFF.

The V and J genes are TRBV6-2 or TRBV6-3 and TRBJ2-1; 11 nucleotides line up with TRBD2. CDR1 is MNHEY and CDR2 is SVGEGT in the germline V gene. The V and J ends lost 2 bases and 4 bases, in that order; junction bases with no gene match: 4. The length of the CDR3 is 16 residues. The CDR3 region has the DNA TGTGCCAGCAGTTACCCGACTAGCGGGGCTTACAATGAGCAGTTCTTC. Translating gives CASSYPTSGAYNEQFF.

J is TRBJ2-7 and V is TRBV12-3 or TRBV12-4; D might be TRBD1 (6 bases). V gave up 5 bases and J gave up 1 base, with 9 bases separating them. This CDR3 has 13 residues. CDR3 in DNA: TGTGCCAGCAGTCCCGGACAGTCCTACGAGCAGTACTTC. This codes for CASSPGQSYEQYF.

The chain joins TRBV13 to TRBJ2-1; 8 positions match TRBD1. Germline CDR1 and CDR2: PRHDT and FYEKMQ (reference sequence). This CDR3 region has 15 residues. The V segment lost 6 bases and the J segment 2 bases; nucleotides outside the gene matches: 6. The DNA of the CDR3 is TGTGCCAGCAGATTTGAACAGGGGGCCTACAATGAGCAGTTCTTC. Translation: CASRFEQGAYNEQFF. Using reference TRBV13 and TRBJ2-1 for the parts outside the CDR3, the full variable domain is AAGVIQSPRHLIKEKRETATLKCYPIPRHDTVYWYQQGPGQDPQFLISFYEKMQSDKGSIPDRFSAQQFSDYHSELNMSSLELGDSALYFCASRFEQGAYNEQFFGPGTRLTVL.

The chain is built from TRBV27 and TRBJ1-2; tentative D call: TRBD1 (5 bases). Trimming left V 4 bases short and J 4 bases short, with 19 bases between. The CDR3 covers 16 residues. Germline V lookup: CDR1 MNHEY, CDR2 SMNVEV (reference sequence). The CDR3 DNA reads TGTGCCAGCAGTTCACCCGGACTGACCGGGGGCTATGGCTACACCTTC. Amino acids: CASSSPGLTGGYGYTF.

This chain links TRBV5-6 with TRBJ2-2; TRBD2 might be the D (5 bases). CDR3 length: 13 amino acids. Germline V gives CDR1 SGHDT, CDR2 YYEEEE. V was shortened by 5 bases and J by 5 bases, with 10 bases between the two germline ends. The CDR3 nucleotides are TGTGCCAGCAGGCCGCCGGGGACCGGGGAGCTGTTTTTT. Translated, it gives CASRPPGTGELFF.

The chain has TRBV5-4 and TRBJ1-1; D might be TRBD1 (6 bases). The V and J ends lost 8 bases and 1 base respectively, with 12 bases between them. CDR1 SGHNT and CDR2 YYREEE come from the germline V gene (reference sequence). The CDR3 extends over 13 amino acids. The CDR3 DNA sequence: TGTGCCAGTTATCAGGGGCAGAACACTGAAGCTTTCTTT. This gives the protein CASYQGQNTEAFF.

CDR3 loop: CASSPTGGGSWNTEAFF. In DNA form, the CDR3 reads TGTGCCAGCAGCCCTACCGGGGGGGGGAGTTGGAACACTGAAGCTTTCTTT. V usage is TRBV27 and J usage is TRBJ1-1, with D tentatively TRBD1 (5 bases). Germline assignment: CDR1 MNHEY and CDR2 SMNVEV (reference sequence). V lost 6 bases and J lost 1, with 21 bases in between. The CDR3 spans 17 residues.

The rearrangement links TRBV27 to TRBJ1-6, with 7 bases aligning to TRBD1. With 6 bases clipped from V and 10 bases from J, the junction kept 9 bases outside the gene matches. The V gene's germline CDR1 is MNHEY and CDR2 SMNVEV (reference sequence). The CDR3 contains 14 residues. The CDR3, as DNA: TGTGCCAGCAGACAACAGGGGTTCTGGTCACCCCTCCACTTT. Its protein is CASRQQGFWSPLHF.

The chain is built from TRBV9 and TRBJ2-7; 9 bases line up with TRBD1. From germline, CDR1 is SGDLS and CDR2 YYNGEE. J lost 4 bases, V lost 1 base, and 6 bases had no gene match. CDR3 size: 15 residues. This chain's CDR3 is CASSVSSGQGYEQYF. Written as DNA, the CDR3 is TGTGCCAGCAGCGTAAGTTCGGGACAGGGTTACGAGCAGTACTTC.

This rearrangement joins TRBV3-1 (or the pseudogene TRBV3-2) to TRBJ2-7, with D possibly being TRBD2 (6 bases). The CDR3 loop spans 12 amino acids. V was cut by 4 bases and J by 5 bases, with 9 bases left in between. In germline, CDR1 is LGHDT, CDR2 YNNKEL (reference sequence). As DNA, the CDR3 is TGTGCCAGCAGCCTGGGACTTGACGAGCAGTACTTC. This codes for CASSLGLDEQYF.

The chain employs TRBV9 and TRBJ2-1; 8 positions match TRBD1. V lost 0 bases to trimming and J lost 7 bases; unmatched junction nucleotides: 9. The CDR3 is 16 amino acids. The germline V gene encodes CDR1 SGDLS and CDR2 YYNGEE. Here the CDR3 DNA reads TGTGCCAGCAGCGTAGGGGGACAGGCGCGAAGAAATGAGCAGTTCTTC. Translation: CASSVGGQARRNEQFF.

This clone was counted once. This chain connects TRBV6-2 or TRBV6-3 to TRBJ1-1; 8 nucleotides align to TRBD1. CDR1 and CDR2 from the germline V gene are MNHEY and SVGEGT. The CDR3 consists of 14 residues. J lost 4 bases, V lost 0 bases, and 1 base had no gene match. The CDR3 sequence: CASSYSGQGTEAFF. CDR3 DNA: TGTGCCAGCAGTTACTCTGGACAGGGCACTGAAGCTTTCTTT.